Presented here are 11 T cell receptor beta chains from one specimen sequenced in a study of shared clonotypes between healthy human individuals. Assay used: immunoSEQ multiplex PCR; TCRdb lists only in-frame clones, some missing. The sample lists about 980,000 clones; about 80% were seen once. The sample comprised memory CD4+ T cells sorted from blood. Subset described: CD45RA-negative fraction. The receptor source for this set is a man between 18 and 35 years old in good health.

The gene calls are TRBV5-8 and TRBJ2-5; D gene ambiguous. CDR1 and CDR2 (germline): SGHTS, YDEGEE. The CDR3 is made up of 13 amino acids. With 4 bases removed from V and 5 bases from J, the gap between germline ends came to 12 bases. CDR3 loop: CASSRPSKETQYF. The CDR3 coding sequence is TGTGCCAGCAGCCGACCCTCGAAGGAGACCCAGTACTTC.

The rearrangement links TRBV6-1 to TRBJ1-5; D possibly corresponds to TRBD1 (6 bases). This CDR3 contains 14 residues. Germline CDR1 MNHNS, CDR2 SASEGT. With 3 bases removed from V and 7 bases from J, the gap between germline ends came to 13 bases. CDR3 in amino acids: CASSDWGQVQPQHF. The CDR3 DNA reads TGTGCCAGCAGTGATTGGGGGCAAGTGCAGCCCCAGCATTTT.

This clone was counted a few times. The rearrangement joins TRBV15 to TRBJ1-2, with D possibly TRBD1 on 6 matching bases. Germline values: CDR1 LNHNV, CDR2 YYDKDF (reference sequence). V gave up 0 bases and J gave up 6 bases, with 8 bases separating them. CDR3 length: 13 amino acids. The CDR3 sequence is CATSRDPGDGYTF. CDR3 nucleotide sequence: TGTGCCACCAGCAGAGATCCAGGGGATGGCTACACCTTC.

This clone was picked up many times. The chain carries TRBV28 and TRBJ1-2, with D possibly matching TRBD1 (6 bases). The CDR3 length is 15 residues. V was cut by 5 bases and J by 4 bases, with 17 bases left in between. Per the germline V gene, CDR1 is MDHEN and CDR2 is SYDVKM. CDR3 sequence: CASSQTGQVGYGYTF. The CDR3 DNA sequence: TGTGCCAGCAGTCAAACAGGGCAAGTTGGCTATGGCTACACCTTC.

This chain uses TRBV4-1 with TRBJ1-5; D remains unclear. The CDR3 extends over 16 amino acids. Germline V lookup: CDR1 MGHRA, CDR2 YSYEKL. Trimming left V 3 bases short and J 6 bases short, with 18 bases between. The CDR3 reads CASSQRVSGSGQPQHF. In DNA form, the CDR3 reads TGCGCCAGCAGCCAGCGTGTCAGTGGATCGGGTCAGCCCCAGCATTTT.

The chain recombines TRBV6-6 with TRBJ1-5; 10 positions match TRBD1. The CDR3 spans 16 residues. After removal of 5 bases from V and 2 bases from J, the junction contained 6 bases not matched to a gene. The germline gives CDR1 MNHNY, CDR2 SVGAGI (reference sequence). The chain's CDR3 is CASSNRQGARNQPQHF. CDR3 sequence (DNA): TGTGCCAGCAGTAACCGACAGGGGGCTCGCAATCAGCCCCAGCATTTT.

This sequence joins TRBV27 and TRBJ2-7; D is perhaps TRBD2 (6 bases). Germline lookup yields CDR1 MNHEY and CDR2 SMNVEV (reference sequence). The length of the CDR3 is 13 residues. Between the trimmed V and J ends, which lost 0 bases and 5 bases, there was a span of 8 bases. Written as DNA, the CDR3 is TGTGCCAGCAGTTTATCGACGGGGGACGAGCAGTACTTC. It yields the protein CASSLSTGDEQYF.

V is TRBV28 and J is TRBJ1-2; possible D gene TRBD1, 5 bases. Germline V gene lookup returns CDR1 MDHEN and CDR2 SYDVKM. V shed 10 bases and J shed 9 bases, with 21 bases lying between them. This CDR3 is built from 13 residues. The CDR3 protein is CATLSPGPRSYTF. CDR3 DNA: TGTGCCACCCTATCGCCGGGACCTCGGAGCTACACCTTC.

The chain combines TRBV7-3 with TRBJ2-5; D is uncertain. This CDR3 is 13 amino acids long. Trimming took off 4 bases at V and 7 bases at J, with 13 bases between the two ends. CDR1 SGHTA and CDR2 FQGTGA come from the germline V gene. The CDR3 region is CASSSDTFGTQYF. DNA for the CDR3: TGTGCCAGCAGCTCCGACACATTTGGGACCCAGTACTTC.

This clone was observed a few times. The chain has TRBV7-3 and TRBJ2-6; D uncertain. Germline V gene data show CDR1 as SGHTA and CDR2 as FQGTGA. The CDR3 consists of 15 residues. V was clipped by 5 bases and J by 4 bases, with 12 bases between them. CDR3 in DNA: TGTGCCAGCAGCCCCGATGCTACCGGGGCCAACGTCCTGACTTTC. Translation: CASSPDATGANVLTF.

This clone appeared once. Other DNA sequences in this specimen translate into the identical CDR3. The J gene is TRBJ2-5, the V gene TRBV6-5; possibly TRBD1 for D (8 bases). There are 15 residues in the CDR3. Germline CDR1 MNHEY, CDR2 SVGAGI. Trimming removed 2 bases from V and 5 bases from J, with 15 bases in between. The DNA of the CDR3 is TGTGCCAGCAGTTACCTGACAGGGGAGGGGGAGACCCAGTACTTC. It specifies CASSYLTGEGETQYF.